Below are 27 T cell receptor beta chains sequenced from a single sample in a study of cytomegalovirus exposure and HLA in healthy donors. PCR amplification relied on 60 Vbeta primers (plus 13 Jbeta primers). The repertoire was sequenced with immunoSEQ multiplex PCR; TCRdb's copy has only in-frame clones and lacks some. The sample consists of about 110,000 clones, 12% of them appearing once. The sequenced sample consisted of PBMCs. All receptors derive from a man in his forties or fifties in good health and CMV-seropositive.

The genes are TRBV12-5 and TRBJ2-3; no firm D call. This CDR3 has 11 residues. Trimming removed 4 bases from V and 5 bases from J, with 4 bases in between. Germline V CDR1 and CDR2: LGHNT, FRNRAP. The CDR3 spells CASGSLDTQYF. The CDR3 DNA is TGTGCTAGTGGTTCACTAGATACGCAGTATTTT.

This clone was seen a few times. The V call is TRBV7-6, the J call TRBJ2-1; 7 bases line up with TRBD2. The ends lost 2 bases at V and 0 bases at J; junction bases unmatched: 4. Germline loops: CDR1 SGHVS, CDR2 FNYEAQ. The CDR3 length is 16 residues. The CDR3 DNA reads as TGTGCCAGCAGCTTATTCGGCGGGAGCTCCTACAATGAGCAGTTCTTC. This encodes CASSLFGGSSYNEQFF.

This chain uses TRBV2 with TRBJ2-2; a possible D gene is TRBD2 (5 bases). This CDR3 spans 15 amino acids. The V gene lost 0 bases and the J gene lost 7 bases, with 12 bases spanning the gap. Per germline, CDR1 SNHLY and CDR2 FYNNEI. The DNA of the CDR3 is TGTGCCAGCAGTGAAGCGCTTCGGGAAAACGGGGAGCTGTTTTTT. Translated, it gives CASSEALRENGELFF.

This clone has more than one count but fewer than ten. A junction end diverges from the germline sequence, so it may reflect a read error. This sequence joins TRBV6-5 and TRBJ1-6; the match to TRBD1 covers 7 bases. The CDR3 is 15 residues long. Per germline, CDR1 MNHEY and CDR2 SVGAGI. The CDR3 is CASRYSGTENSPLHF. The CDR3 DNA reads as TGTGCCAGCAGATACTCCGGGACAGAGAATTCACCCCTCCACTTT.

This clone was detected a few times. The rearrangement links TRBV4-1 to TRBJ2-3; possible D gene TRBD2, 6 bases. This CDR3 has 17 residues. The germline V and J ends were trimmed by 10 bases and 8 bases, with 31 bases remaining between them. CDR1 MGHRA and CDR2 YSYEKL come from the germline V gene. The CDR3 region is CATQDFKRAGKGGTQYF. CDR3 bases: TGCGCCACCCAAGATTTCAAGCGGGCAGGGAAGGGAGGTACGCAGTATTTT.

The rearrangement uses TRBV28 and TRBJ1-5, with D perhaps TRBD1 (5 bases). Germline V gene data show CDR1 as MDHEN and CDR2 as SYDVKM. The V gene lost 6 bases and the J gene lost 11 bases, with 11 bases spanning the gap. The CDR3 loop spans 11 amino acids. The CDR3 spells CASSQGIAQHF. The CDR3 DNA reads TGTGCCAGCAGCCAGGGTATAGCCCAGCATTTT.

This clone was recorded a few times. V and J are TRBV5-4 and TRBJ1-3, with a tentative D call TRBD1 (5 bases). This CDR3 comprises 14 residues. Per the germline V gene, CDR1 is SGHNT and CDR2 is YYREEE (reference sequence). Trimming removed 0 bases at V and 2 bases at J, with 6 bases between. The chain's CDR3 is CASSLGTTGNTIYF. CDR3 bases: TGTGCCAGCAGCTTGGGGACAACTGGAAACACCATATATTTT.

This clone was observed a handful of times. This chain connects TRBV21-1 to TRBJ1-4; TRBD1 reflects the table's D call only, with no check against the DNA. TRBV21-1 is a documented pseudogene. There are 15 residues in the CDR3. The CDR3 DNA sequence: TGTGCCAGCAGCAAGCCGGGACAGGGTAATGAAAAACTGTTTTTT. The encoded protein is CASSKPGQGNEKLFF.

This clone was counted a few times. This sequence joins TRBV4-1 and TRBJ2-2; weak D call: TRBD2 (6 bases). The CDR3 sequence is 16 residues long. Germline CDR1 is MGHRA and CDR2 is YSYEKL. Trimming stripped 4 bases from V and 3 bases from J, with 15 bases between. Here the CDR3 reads CASSPSTGAYTGELFF. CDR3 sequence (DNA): TGCGCCAGCAGCCCTTCAACGGGAGCGTACACCGGGGAGCTGTTTTTT.

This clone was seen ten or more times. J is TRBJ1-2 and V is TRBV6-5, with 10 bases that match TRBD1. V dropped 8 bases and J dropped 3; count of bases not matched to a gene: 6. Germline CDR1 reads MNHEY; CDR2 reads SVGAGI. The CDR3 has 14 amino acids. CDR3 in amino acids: CASGKDRGDYGYTF. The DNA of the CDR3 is TGTGCCAGCGGAAAGGACAGGGGGGACTATGGCTACACCTTC.

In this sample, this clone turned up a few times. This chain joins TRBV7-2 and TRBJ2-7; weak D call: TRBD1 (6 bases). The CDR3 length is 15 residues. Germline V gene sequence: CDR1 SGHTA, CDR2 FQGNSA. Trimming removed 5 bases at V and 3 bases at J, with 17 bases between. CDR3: CASSPPGHLIYEQYF. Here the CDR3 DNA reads TGTGCCAGCAGCCCACCGGGACACCTAATCTACGAGCAGTACTTC. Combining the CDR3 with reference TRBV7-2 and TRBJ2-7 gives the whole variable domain GAGVSQSPSNKVTEKGKDVELRCDPISGHTALYWYRQSLGQGLEFLIYFQGNSAPDKSGLPSDRFSAERTGGSVSTLTIQRTQQEDSAVYLCASSPPGHLIYEQYFGPGTRLTVT.

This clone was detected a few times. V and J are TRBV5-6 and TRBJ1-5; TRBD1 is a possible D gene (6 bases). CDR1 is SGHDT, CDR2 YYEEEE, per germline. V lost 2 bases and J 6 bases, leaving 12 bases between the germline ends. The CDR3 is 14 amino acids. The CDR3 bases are TGTGCCAGCAGCTTTACAGGGATGGGTCAGCCCCAGCATTTT. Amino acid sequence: CASSFTGMGQPQHF.

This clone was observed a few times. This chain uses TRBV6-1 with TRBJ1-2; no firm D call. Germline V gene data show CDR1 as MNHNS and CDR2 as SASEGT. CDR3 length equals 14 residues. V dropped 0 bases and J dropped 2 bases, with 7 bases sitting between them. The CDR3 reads CASSEAYRNYGYTF. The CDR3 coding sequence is TGTGCCAGCAGTGAAGCTTACAGAAACTATGGCTACACCTTC.

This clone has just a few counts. The CDR3 here is CASSSGRIASRSYNEQFF. The CDR3 nucleotides read TGTGCCAGCAGTTCAGGCCGAATAGCGAGCCGCTCCTACAATGAGCAGTTCTTC. The chain couples TRBV7-2 to TRBJ2-1, with a possible D match to TRBD2 (5 bases). Germline V gene sequence: CDR1 SGHTA, CDR2 FQGNSA. V lost 6 bases and J lost 0, with 21 bases in between. The length of the CDR3 is 18 residues. Full variable domain (rest looked up from reference TRBV7-2 and TRBJ2-1): GAGVSQSPSNKVTEKGKDVELRCDPISGHTALYWYRQSLGQGLEFLIYFQGNSAPDKSGLPSDRFSAERTGGSVSTLTIQRTQQEDSAVYLCASSSGRIASRSYNEQFFGPGTRLTVL.

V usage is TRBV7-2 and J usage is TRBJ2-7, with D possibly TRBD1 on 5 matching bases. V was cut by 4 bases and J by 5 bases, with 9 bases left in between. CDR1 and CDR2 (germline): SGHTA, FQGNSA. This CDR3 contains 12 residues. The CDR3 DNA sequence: TGTGCCAGCAGCTCCTCCAGGGACGAGCAGTACTTC. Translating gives CASSSSRDEQYF.

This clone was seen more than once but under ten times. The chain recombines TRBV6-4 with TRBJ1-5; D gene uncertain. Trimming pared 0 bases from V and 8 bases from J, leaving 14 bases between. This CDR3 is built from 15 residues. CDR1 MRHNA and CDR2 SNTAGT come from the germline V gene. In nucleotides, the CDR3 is TGTGCCAGCAGTGACTCCGACGGGTATGAGGAGCCCCAGCATTTT. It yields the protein CASSDSDGYEEPQHF.

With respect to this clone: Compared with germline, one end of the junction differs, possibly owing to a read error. DNA of the CDR3: TGTGCCAGAAGCTCCAGGGAAAGGTCTGAAGCTTTCTTT. This sequence encodes CARSSRERSEAFF. This chain links TRBV7-9 with TRBJ1-1, with a possible D match to TRBD1 (5 bases). This CDR3 comprises 13 residues. Looked up from germline, CDR1 is SEHNR and CDR2 is FQNEAQ (reference sequence). The whole variable domain, remainder taken from reference TRBV7-9 and TRBJ1-1, is DTGVSQNPRHKITKRGQNVTFRCDPISEHNRLYWYRQTLGQGPEFLTYFQNEAQLEKSRLLSDRFSAERPKGSFSTLEIQRTEQGDSAMYLCARSSRERSEAFFGQGTRLTVV.

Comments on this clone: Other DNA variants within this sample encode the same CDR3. The CDR3 region has the DNA TGTGCCAGCAGAGACGGCAGAGGGAGAAACACCATATATTTT. As protein: CASRDGRGRNTIYF. This chain connects TRBV6-6 to TRBJ1-3; no firm D call. The CDR3 runs to 14 residues. The ends were cut back, 6 bases at V and 5 bases at J, with 14 bases in the middle. Germline CDR1 is MNHNY and CDR2 is SVGAGI (reference sequence).

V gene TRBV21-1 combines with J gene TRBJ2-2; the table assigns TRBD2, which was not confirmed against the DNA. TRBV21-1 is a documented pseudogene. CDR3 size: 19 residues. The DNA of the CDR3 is TGTGCCAGCAGCAAAGGTAGCGGGGTATCTTTCGCGAACACCGGGGAGCTGTTTTTT. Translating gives CASSKGSGVSFANTGELFF.

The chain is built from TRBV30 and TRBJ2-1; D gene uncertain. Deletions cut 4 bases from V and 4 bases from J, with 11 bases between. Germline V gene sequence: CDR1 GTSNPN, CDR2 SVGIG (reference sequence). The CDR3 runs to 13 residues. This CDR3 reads CAWTTGPYNEQFF. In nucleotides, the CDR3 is TGTGCCTGGACCACGGGTCCTTACAATGAGCAGTTCTTC.

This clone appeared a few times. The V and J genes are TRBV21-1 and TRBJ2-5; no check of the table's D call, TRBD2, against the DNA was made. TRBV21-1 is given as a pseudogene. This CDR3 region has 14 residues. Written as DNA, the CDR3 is TGTGTCCTCTACGGCGGGAGGGCCGGGGAGACCCAGTACTTC. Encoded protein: CVLYGGRAGETQYF.

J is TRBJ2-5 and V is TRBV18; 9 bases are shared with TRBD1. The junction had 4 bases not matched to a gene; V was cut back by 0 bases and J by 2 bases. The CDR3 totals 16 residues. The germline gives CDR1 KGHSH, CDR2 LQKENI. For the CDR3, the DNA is TGTGCCAGCTCACCACCTTTTGGACAGGGGCAAGAGACCCAGTACTTC. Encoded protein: CASSPPFGQGQETQYF. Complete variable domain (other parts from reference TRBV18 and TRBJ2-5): NAGVMQNPRHLVRRRGQEARLRCSPMKGHSHVYWYRQLPEEGLKFMVYLQKENIIDESGMPKERFSAEFPKEGPSILRIQQVVRGDSAAYFCASSPPFGQGQETQYFGPGTRLLVL.

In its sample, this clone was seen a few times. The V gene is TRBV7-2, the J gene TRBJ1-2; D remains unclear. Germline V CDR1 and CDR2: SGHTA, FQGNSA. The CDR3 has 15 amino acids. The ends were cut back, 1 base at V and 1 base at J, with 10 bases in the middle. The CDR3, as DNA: TGTGCCAGCAGCTTAGTAGGCAGGAATAACTATGGCTACACCTTC. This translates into CASSLVGRNNYGYTF.

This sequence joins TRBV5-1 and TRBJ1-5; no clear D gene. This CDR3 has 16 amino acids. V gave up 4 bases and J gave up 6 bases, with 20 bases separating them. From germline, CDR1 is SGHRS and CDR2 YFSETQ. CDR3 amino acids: CASSPQRGVLGQPQHF. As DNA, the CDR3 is TGCGCCAGCAGCCCCCAGCGGGGTGTTTTAGGTCAGCCCCAGCATTTT.

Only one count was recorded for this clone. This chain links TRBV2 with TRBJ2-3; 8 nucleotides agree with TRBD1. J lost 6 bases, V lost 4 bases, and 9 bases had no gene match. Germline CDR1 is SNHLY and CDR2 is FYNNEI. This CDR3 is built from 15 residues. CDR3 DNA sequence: TGTGCCAGCAGTGGAACTTTGGACAGGGCCGATACGCAGTATTTT. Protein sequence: CASSGTLDRADTQYF.

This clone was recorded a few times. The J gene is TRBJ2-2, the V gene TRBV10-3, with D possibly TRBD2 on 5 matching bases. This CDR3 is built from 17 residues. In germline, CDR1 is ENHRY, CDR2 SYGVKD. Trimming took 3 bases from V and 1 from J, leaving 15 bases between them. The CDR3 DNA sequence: TGTGCCATCAGTGATTGGGAAGGAGGTAGGAACACCGGGGAGCTGTTTTTT. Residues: CAISDWEGGRNTGELFF.

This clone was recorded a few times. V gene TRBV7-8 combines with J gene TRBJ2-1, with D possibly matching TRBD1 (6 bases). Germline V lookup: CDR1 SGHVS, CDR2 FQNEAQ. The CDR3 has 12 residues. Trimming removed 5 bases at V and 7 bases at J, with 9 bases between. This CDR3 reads CASSPDRNEQFF. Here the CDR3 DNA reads TGTGCCAGCAGCCCAGACAGGAATGAGCAGTTCTTC.